The 2 T cell receptor beta chains in this list originate from one sample, sequenced in a study of blood T cell repertoires in COVID-19. Clones were read by immunoSEQ multiplex PCR, and TCRdb kept only the in-frame ones, dropping some. Counted here are 85,000 to 100,000 clones, 65% to 90% occurring once; the ten biggest clones make up around 4.1%. The sample was peripheral blood. These receptors were obtained from a man in his sixties with acute or convalescent COVID-19.

The chain carries TRBV12-3 or TRBV12-4 and TRBJ1-2; D is unclear. The CDR3 sequence is 12 residues long. V lost 3 bases to trimming and J lost 3 bases, with 5 bases between them. The CDR3, as DNA: TGTGCCAGCAGTTTCGGTTACTATGGCTACACCTTC. It encodes CASSFGYYGYTF.

The rearrangement uses TRBV5-1 and TRBJ1-3, with a possible D match to TRBD1 (6 bases). V shed 0 bases and J shed 0 bases, with 7 bases lying between them. This CDR3 comprises 15 residues. Germline CDR1 SGHRS, CDR2 YFSETQ. CDR3 in amino acids: CASSLEGGSGNTIYF. The DNA for the CDR3 is TGCGCCAGCAGCTTGGAAGGGGGCTCTGGAAACACCATATATTTT.